The table lists the clone carrying this T cell receptor beta chain with a count of one. Its antigen remains unidentified. The sample belongs to a study of shared clonotypes between healthy human individuals. The study, taken as a whole, reports: When naive CD4 clonotypes were compared across several donors, 4% to 6.5% were shared.

In germline, CDR1 is MNHEY, CDR2 SMNVEV (reference sequence). Between the trimmed V and J ends, which lost 4 bases and 2 bases, there was a span of 18 bases. The CDR3 loop spans 17 amino acids. Method: immunoSEQ multiplex PCR; TCRdb's copy keeps in-frame clones and lacks some. Of over a million clones listed, around 95% are singletons. The sample consisted of naive CD4+ T cells sorted from blood. The subset was: CD45RA+ positively selected. The V call is TRBV27, the J call TRBJ2-1; D gene unclear. The TCR comes from a man aged 25 to 40 in good health. The CDR3 sequence is CASSSLKRLGTYNEQFF. The CDR3 bases are TGTGCCAGCAGTTCCCTAAAGCGCCTTGGTACCTACAATGAGCAGTTCTTC.